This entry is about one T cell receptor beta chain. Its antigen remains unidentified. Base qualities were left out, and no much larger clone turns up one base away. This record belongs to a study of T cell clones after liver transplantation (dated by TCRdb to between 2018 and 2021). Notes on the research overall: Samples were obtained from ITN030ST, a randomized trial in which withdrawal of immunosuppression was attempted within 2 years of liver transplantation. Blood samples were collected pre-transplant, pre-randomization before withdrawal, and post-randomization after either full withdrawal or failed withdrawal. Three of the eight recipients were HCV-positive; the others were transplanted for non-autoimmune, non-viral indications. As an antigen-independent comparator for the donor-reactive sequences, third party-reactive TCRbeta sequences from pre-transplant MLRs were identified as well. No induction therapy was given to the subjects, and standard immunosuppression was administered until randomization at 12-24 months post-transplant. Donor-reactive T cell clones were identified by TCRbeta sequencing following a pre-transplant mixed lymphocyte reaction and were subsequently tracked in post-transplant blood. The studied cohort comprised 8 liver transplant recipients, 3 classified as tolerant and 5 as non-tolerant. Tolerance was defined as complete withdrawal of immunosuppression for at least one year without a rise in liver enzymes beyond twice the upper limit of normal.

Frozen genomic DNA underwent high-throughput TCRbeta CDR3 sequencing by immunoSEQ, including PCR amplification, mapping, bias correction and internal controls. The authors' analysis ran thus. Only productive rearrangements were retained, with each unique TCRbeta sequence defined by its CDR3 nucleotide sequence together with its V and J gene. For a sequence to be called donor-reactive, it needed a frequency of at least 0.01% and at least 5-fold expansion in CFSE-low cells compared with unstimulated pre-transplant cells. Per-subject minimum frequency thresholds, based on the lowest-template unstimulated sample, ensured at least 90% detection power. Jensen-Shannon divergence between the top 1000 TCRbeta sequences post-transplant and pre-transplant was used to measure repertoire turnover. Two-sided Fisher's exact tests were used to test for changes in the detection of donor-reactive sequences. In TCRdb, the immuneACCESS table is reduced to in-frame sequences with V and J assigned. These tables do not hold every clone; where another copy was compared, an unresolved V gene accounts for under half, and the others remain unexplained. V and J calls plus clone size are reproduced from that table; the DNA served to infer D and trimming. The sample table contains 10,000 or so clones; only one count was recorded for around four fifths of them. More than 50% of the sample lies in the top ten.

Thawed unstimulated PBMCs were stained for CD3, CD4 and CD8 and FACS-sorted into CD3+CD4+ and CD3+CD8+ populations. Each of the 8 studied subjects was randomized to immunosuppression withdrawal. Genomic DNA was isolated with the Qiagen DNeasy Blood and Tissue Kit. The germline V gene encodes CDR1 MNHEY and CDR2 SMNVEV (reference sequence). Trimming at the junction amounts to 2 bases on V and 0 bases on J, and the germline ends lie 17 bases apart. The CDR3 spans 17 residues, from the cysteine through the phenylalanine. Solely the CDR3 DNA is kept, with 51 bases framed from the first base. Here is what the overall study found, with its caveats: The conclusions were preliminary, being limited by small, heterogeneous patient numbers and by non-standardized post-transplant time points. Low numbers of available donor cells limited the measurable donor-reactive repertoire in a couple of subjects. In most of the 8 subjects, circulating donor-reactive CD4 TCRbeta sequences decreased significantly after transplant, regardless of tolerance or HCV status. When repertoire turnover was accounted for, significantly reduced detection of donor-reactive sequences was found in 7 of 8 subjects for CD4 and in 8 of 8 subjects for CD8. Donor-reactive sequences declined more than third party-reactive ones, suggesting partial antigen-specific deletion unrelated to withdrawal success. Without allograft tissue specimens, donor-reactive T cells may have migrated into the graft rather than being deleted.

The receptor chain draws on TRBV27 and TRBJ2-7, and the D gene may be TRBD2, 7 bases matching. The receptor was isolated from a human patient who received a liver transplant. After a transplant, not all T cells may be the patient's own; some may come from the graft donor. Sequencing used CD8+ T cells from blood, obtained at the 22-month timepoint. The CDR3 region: CASSLRGGSRGSYEQYF. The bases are TGTGCCAGCAGTTTAAGGGGGGGTTCTAGGGGCTCCTACGAGCAGTACTTC.